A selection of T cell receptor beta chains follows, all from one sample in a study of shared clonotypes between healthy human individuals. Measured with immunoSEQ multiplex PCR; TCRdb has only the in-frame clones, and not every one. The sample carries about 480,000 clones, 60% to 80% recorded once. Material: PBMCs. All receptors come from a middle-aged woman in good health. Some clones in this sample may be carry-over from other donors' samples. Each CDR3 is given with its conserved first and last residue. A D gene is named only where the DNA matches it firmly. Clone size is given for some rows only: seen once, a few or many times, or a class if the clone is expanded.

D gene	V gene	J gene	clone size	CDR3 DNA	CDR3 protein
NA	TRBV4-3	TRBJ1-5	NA	TGCGCCAGCAGCCAAGATTGGCAGTATAGCAATCAGCCCCAGCATTTT	CASSQDWQYSNQPQHF
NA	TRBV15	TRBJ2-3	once	TGTGCCACCAGCACAGCGGCCACAGATACGCAGTATTTT	CATSTAATDTQYF
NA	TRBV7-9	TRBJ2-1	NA	TGTGCCAGCAGCTTAGTCCCTGTGAATGAGCAGTTCTTC	CASSLVPVNEQFF
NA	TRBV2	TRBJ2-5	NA	TGTGCCAGCAGCCTAGCGTGGGGAGAGACCCAGTACTTC	CASSLAWGETQYF
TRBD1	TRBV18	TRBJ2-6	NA	TGTGCCAGCTCACCGCAGGGGGCCTCTGGGGCCAACGTCCTGACTTTC	CASSPQGASGANVLTF
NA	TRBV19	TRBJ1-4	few	TGTGCCAGTACCCTGGGAGGAAAACTGTTTTTT	CASTLGGKLFF
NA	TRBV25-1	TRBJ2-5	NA	TGTGCCAGCAGTCCCCGGGGGCGGGAGACCCAGTACTTC	CASSPRGRETQYF
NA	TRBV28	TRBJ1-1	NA	TGTGCCAGCAGTTTAATATCGGGGAGTCGGAACACTGAAGCTTTCTTT	CASSLISGSRNTEAFF
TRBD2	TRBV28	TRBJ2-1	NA	TGTGCCAGCAGTTTAACTAGCGGGAGATGGGAGCAGTTCTTC	CASSLTSGRWEQFF
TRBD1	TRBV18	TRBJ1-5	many	TGTGCCAGCTCACAATATTCAGGGCCGACAGGGCTTAGCAATCAGCCCCAGCATTTT	CASSQYSGPTGLSNQPQHF
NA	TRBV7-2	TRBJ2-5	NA	TGTGCCAGCAGGTTTGGGATTCAAGAGACCCAGTACTTC	CASRFGIQETQYF
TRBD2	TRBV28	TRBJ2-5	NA	TGTGCCAGCTTGGAAGCGGGAGAGTATGAGCAGTACTTC	CASLEAGEYEQYF
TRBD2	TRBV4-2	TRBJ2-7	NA	TGTGCCAGCAGCCAAGAGTTACGGGGGGTTGTCTTACGGGAGCAGTACTTC	CASSQELRGVVLREQYF
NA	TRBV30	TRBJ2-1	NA	TGTGCCTGGAGTGGAGTTTCGGTCGTCAATGAGCAGTTCTTC	CAWSGVSVVNEQFF
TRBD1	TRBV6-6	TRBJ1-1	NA	TGTGCCAGCAGTGCCCCGGGACAGGTCTTATTCTTT	CASSAPGQVLFF
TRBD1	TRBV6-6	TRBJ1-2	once	TGTGCCAGCAGTACGGAGGGGGCAACTAACTATGGCTACACCTTC	CASSTEGATNYGYTF
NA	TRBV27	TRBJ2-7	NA	TGTGCCAGCAGTTTACGAGGGGCCTCCTACGAGCAGTACTTC	CASSLRGASYEQYF
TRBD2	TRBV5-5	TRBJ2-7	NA	TGTGCCAGCAGCGGGGAGCGGGGTACCGGCCACGAGCAGTACTTC	CASSGERGTGHEQYF
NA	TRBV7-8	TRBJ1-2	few	TGTGCCAGCAGCTTAGGGACACTTGCTCCTTCCTATGGCTACACCTTC	CASSLGTLAPSYGYTF
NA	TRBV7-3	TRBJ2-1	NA	TGTGCCAGCAGCTTAACGGCCGGGGGCAATGAGCAGTTCTTC	CASSLTAGGNEQFF
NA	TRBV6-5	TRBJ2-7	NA	TGTGCCAGCAGTTCGCTCGGGAGCCACGAGCAGTACTTC	CASSSLGSHEQYF
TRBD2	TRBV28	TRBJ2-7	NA	TGTGCCAGCAGTCTCCCGGGCGGGAGGGCCTACGAGCAGTACTTC	CASSLPGGRAYEQYF
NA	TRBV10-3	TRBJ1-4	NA	TGTGCCATCAGTGCATCTGGGAATGAAAAACTGTTTTTT	CAISASGNEKLFF
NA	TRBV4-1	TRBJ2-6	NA	TGCGCCAGCACACAGGCGCCCCCTGGGGCCAACGTCCTGACTTTC	CASTQAPPGANVLTF
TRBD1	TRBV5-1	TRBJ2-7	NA	TGCGCCAGCAGCTTGGGTGACAGGGCTTCCTACGAGCAGTACTTC	CASSLGDRASYEQYF
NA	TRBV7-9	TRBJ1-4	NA	TGTGCCAGCAGCCAGACCTGGGGGGAAGAAAAACTGTTTTTT	CASSQTWGEEKLFF
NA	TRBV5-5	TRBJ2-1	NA	TGTGCCAGCAGCTTAGAGGACACCGGACGCTACAATGAGCAGTTCTTC	CASSLEDTGRYNEQFF
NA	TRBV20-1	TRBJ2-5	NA	TGCAGTGTGGGGGACGCGGAGACCCAGTACTTC	CSVGDAETQYF
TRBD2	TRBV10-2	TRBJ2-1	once	TGCGCCAGCAGTGAAGGACTAGCGGCCAATGAGCAGTTCTTC	CASSEGLAANEQFF
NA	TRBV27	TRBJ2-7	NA	TGTGCCAGCAGTCCCCTTGGGGGAGGCCTCTCCTACGAGCAGTACTTC	CASSPLGGGLSYEQYF
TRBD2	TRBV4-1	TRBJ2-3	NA	TGCGCCAGCAGCCAAGAGGTACTAGCGGGGATCACTAGCACAGATACGCAGTATTTT	CASSQEVLAGITSTDTQYF
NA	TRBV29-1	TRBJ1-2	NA	TGCAGCGAGTCCTCAAACTATGGCTACACATTT	CSESSNYGYTF
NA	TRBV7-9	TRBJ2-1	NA	TGTGCCAGCAGCTTATTACACGGAAGCTCCTACAATGAGCAGTTCTTC	CASSLLHGSSYNEQFF
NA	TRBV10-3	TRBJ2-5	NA	TGTGCCATCTGCCCAGGACAGCAAGAGACCCAGTACTTC	CAICPGQQETQYF
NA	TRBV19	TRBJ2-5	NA	TGTGCCAGTAGTATAGCGGGAGTGGGAGAGACCCAGTACTTC	CASSIAGVGETQYF